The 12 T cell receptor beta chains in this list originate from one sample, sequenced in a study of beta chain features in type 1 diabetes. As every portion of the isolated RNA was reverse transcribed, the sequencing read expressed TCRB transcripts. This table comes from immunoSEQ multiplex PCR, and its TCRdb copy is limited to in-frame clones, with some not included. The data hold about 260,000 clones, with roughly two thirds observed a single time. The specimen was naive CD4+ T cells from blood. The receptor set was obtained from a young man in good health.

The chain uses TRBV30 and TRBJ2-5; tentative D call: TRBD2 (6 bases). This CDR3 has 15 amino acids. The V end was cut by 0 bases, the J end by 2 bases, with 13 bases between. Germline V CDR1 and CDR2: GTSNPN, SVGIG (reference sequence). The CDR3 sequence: CAWSVQPSAQETQYF. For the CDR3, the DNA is TGTGCCTGGAGTGTACAGCCTAGCGCTCAAGAGACCCAGTACTTC. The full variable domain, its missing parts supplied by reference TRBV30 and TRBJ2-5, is SQTIHQWPATLVQPVGSPLSLECTVEGTSNPNLYWYRQAAGRGLQLLFYSVGIGQISSEVPQNLSASRPQDRQFILSSKKLLLSDSGFYLCAWSVQPSAQETQYFGPGTRLLVL.

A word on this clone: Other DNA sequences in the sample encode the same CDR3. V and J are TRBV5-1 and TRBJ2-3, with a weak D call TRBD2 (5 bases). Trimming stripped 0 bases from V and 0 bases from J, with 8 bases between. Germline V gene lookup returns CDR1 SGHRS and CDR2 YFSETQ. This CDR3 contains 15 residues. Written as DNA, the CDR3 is TGCGCCAGCAGCTTGGCCAGCGGTAGCACAGATACGCAGTATTTT. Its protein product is CASSLASGSTDTQYF.

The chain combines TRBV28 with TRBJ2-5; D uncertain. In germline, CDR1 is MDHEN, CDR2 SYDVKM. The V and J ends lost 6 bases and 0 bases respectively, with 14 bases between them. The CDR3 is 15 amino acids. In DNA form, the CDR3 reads TGTGCCAGCAGGGCACGGCTGGGGAACCAAGAGACCCAGTACTTC. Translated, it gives CASRARLGNQETQYF. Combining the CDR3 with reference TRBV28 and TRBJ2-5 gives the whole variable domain DVKVTQSSRYLVKRTGEKVFLECVQDMDHENMFWYRQDPGLGLRLIYFSYDVKMKEKGDIPEGYSVSREKKERFSLILESASTNQTSMYLCASRARLGNQETQYFGPGTRLLVL.

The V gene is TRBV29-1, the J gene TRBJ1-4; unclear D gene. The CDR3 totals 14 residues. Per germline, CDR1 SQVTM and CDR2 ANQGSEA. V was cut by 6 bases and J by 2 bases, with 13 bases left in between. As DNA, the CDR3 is TGCAGCGTAAGGAGGGATAGCACTAATGAAAAACTGTTTTTT. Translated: CSVRRDSTNEKLFF.

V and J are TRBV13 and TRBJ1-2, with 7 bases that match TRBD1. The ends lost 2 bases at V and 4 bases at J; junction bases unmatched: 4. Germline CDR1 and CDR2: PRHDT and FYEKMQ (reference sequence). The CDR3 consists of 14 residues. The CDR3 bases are TGTGCCAGCAGCTTATATCGGGACAGCTATGGCTACACCTTC. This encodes CASSLYRDSYGYTF. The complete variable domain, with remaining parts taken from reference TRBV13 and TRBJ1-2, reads AAGVIQSPRHLIKEKRETATLKCYPIPRHDTVYWYQQGPGQDPQFLISFYEKMQSDKGSIPDRFSAQQFSDYHSELNMSSLELGDSALYFCASSLYRDSYGYTFGSGTRLTVV.

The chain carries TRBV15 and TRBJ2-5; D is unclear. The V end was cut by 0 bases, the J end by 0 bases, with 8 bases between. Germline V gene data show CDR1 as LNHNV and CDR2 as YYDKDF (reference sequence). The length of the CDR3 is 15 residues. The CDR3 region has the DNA TGTGCCACCAGCAGAGATTTGGGGAACCAAGAGACCCAGTACTTC. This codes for CATSRDLGNQETQYF.

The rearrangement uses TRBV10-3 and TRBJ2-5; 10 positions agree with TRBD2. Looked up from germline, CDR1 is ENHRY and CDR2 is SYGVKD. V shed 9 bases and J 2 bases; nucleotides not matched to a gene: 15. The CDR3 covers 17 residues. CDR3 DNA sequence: TGTGCCATTTCCACGGGACTCACTAGCGGGAATCAAGAGACCCAGTACTTC. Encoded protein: CAISTGLTSGNQETQYF.

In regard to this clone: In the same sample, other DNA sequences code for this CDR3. The chain's CDR3 is CAWSPSYEQYF. CDR3 bases: TGTGCCTGGAGTCCTAGCTACGAGCAGTACTTC. J is TRBJ2-7 and V is TRBV30, with D unresolved. V shed 2 bases and J shed 3 bases, with 5 bases lying between them. The length of the CDR3 is 11 residues. CDR1 and CDR2 from the germline V gene are GTSNPN and SVGIG (reference sequence).

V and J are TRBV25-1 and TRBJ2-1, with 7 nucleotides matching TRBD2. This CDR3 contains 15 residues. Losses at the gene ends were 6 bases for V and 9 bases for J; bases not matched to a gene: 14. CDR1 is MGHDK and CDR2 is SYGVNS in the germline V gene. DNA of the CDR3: TGTGCCAGCAGAGTTTCTAGCGGCCCCTCCTCTGAGCAGTTCTTC. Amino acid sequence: CASRVSSGPSSEQFF.

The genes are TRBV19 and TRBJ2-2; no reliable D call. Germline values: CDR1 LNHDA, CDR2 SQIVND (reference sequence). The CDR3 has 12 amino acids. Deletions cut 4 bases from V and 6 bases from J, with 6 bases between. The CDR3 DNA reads TGTGCCAGTAGTAAGGAAGCCGGGGAGCTGTTTTTT. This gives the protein CASSKEAGELFF.

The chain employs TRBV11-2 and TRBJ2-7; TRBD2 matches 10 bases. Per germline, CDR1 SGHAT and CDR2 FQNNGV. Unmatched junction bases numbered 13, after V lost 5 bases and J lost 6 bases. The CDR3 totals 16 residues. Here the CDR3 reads CASSRLRGLALSEQYF. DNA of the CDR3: TGTGCCAGCAGCCGTCTCCGGGGACTAGCGTTGAGCGAGCAGTACTTC.

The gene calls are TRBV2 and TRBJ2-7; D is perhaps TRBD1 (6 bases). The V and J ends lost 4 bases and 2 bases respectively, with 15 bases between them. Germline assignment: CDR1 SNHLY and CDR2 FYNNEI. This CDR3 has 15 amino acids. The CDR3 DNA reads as TGTGCCAGCAGTGCCACAGGGCTACTCACCTACGAGCAGTACTTC. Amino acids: CASSATGLLTYEQYF.